This TCR beta chain came from a study of blood T cell repertoires in COVID-19. Generated by immunoSEQ multiplex PCR, the TCRdb table keeps only in-frame clones and is missing some. The sample records about 270,000 clones, around 86% being singletons. Unmatched junction bases numbered 7, after V lost 2 bases and J lost 6 bases. CDR1 SGHAT and CDR2 FQNNGV come from the germline V gene. This CDR3 has 15 residues. Sequenced input: peripheral blood. This TCR derives from a man aged 35-49 years with active or convalescent COVID-19. The chain links TRBV11-2 to TRBJ2-3; 8 nucleotides line up with TRBD2. This chain's CDR3 is CASSLSGRLMDTQYF. The CDR3 DNA reads TGTGCCAGCAGCTTAAGCGGGAGATTGATGGATACGCAGTATTTT.